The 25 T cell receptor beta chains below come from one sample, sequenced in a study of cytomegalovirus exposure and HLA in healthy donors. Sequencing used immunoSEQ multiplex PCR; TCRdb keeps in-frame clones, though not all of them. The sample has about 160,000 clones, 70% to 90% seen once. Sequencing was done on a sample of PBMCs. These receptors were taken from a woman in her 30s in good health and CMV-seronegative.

The CDR3 nucleotides read TGTGCCAGCAGTCACATGAGGGGAAACACCATATATTTT. Translation: CASSHMRGNTIYF. V and J are TRBV25-1 and TRBJ1-3; D not certain. Trimming left V 5 bases short and J 4 bases short, with 9 bases between. The length of the CDR3 is 13 residues. Germline CDR1 is MGHDK and CDR2 is SYGVNS.

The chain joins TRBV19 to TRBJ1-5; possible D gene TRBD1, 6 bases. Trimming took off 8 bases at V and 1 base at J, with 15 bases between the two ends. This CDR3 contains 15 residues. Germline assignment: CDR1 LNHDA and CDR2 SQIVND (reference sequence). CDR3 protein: CASSLGRGSNQPQHF. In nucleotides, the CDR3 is TGTGCCAGTTCTTTGGGGAGGGGGAGCAATCAGCCCCAGCATTTT.

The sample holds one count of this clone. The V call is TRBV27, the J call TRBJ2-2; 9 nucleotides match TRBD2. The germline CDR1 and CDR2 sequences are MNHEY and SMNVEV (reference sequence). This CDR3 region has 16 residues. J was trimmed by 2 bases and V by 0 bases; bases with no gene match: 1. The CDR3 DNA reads TGTGCCAGCAGTTTATCCGGGACTAGCAACACCGGGGAGCTGTTTTTT. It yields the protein CASSLSGTSNTGELFF.

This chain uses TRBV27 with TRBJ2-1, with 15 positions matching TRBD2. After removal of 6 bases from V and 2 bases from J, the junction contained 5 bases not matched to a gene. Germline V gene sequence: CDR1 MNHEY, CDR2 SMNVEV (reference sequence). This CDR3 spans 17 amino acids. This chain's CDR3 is CASRGLAGGLTYNEQFF. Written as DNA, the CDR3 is TGTGCCAGCAGAGGACTAGCGGGAGGGTTAACCTACAATGAGCAGTTCTTC.

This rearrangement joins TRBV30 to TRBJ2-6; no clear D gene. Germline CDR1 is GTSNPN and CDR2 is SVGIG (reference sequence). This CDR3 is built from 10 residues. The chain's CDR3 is CAIGANVLTF. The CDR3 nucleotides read TGTGCGATTGGGGCCAACGTCCTGACTTTC.

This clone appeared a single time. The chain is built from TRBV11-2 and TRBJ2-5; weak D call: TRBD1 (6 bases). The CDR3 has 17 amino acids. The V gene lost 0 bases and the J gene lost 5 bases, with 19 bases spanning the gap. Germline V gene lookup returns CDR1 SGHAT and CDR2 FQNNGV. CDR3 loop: CASSLDFQAGAGETQYF. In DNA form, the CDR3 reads TGTGCCAGCAGCTTAGATTTTCAGGCAGGGGCAGGGGAGACCCAGTACTTC.

The DNA of the CDR3 is TGCGCCAGCAGCCAAGATTTGCTAGCGGGAAGCACCGGGGAGCTGTTTTTT. Amino acids: CASSQDLLAGSTGELFF. The chain recombines TRBV4-3 with TRBJ2-2; 9 nucleotides align to TRBD2. Germline loops: CDR1 LGHNA, CDR2 YSLEER. V lost 0 bases and J lost 4; bases outside the gene matches: 6. This CDR3 has 17 residues.

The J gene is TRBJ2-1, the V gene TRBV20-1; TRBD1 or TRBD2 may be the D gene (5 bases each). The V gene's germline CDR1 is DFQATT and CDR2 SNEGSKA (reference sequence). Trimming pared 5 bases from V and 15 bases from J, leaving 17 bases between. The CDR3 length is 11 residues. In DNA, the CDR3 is TGCAGTGCTGGCAGGGACCGCATCCCGTTCTTC. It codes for CSAGRDRIPFF.

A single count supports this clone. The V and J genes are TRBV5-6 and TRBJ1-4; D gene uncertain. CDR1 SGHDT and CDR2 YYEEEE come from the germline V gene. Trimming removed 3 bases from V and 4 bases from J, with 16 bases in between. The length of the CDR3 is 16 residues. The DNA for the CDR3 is TGTGCCAGCAGCTGGTCGTCCGGGCCTGTTAATGAAAAACTGTTTTTT. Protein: CASSWSSGPVNEKLFF.

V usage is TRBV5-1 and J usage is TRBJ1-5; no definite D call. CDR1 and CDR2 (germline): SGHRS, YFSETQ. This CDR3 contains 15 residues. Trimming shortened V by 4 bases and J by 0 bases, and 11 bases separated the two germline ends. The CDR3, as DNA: TGCGCCAGCAGCCGGACGGGCTCTAGCAATCAGCCCCAGCATTTT. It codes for CASSRTGSSNQPQHF.

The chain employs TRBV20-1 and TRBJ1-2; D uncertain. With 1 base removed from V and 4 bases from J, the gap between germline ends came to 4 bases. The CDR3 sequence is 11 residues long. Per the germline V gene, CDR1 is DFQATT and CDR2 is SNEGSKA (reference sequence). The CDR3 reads CSARAGYGYTF. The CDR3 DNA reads TGCAGTGCTAGAGCCGGCTATGGCTACACCTTC.

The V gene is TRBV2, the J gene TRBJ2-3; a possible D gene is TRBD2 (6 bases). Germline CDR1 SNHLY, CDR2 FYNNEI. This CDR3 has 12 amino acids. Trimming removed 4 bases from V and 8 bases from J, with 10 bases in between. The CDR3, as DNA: TGTGCCAGCAGTGTGGGGGGAAGTACGCAGTATTTT. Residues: CASSVGGSTQYF. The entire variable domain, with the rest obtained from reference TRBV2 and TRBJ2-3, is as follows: EPEVTQTPSHQVTQMGQEVILRCVPISNHLYFYWYRQILGQKVEFLVSFYNNEISEKSEIFDDQFSVERPDGSNFTLKIRSTKLEDSAMYFCASSVGGSTQYFGPGTRLTVL.

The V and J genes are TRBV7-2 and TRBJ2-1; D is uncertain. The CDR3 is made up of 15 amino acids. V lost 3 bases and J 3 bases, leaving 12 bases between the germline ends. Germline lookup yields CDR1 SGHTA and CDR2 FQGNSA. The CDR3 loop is CASSLQMVGYNEQFF. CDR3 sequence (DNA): TGTGCCAGCAGCTTGCAGATGGTGGGCTACAATGAGCAGTTCTTC.

The CDR3 spells CASSDDEQFF. The CDR3 DNA reads TGTGCCAGCAGTGACGATGAGCAGTTCTTC. The rearrangement uses TRBV2 and TRBJ2-1; D is undetermined. V gave up 3 bases and J gave up 8 bases, with 2 bases separating them. The CDR3 has 10 residues. Germline V gives CDR1 SNHLY, CDR2 FYNNEI.

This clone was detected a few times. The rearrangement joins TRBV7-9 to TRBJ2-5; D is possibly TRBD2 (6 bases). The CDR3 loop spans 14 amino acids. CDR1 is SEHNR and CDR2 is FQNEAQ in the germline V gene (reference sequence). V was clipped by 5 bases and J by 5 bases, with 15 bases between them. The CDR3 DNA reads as TGTGCCAGCAGCCCCTCTGGGGGGTCGGAGACCCAGTACTTC. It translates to CASSPSGGSETQYF.

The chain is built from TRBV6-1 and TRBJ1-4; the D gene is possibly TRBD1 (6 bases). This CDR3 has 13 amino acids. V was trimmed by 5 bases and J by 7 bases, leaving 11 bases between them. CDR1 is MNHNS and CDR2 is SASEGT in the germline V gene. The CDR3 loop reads CASSKGGGEKLFF. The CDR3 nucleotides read TGTGCCAGCAGTAAGGGAGGGGGTGAAAAACTGTTTTTT.

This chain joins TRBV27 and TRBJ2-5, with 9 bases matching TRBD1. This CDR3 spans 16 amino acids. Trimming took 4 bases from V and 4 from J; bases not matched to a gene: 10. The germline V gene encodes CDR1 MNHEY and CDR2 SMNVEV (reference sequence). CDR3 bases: TGTGCCAGCAGTTCCCCGGGACAGGGCGATCGAGAGACCCAGTACTTC. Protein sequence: CASSSPGQGDRETQYF.

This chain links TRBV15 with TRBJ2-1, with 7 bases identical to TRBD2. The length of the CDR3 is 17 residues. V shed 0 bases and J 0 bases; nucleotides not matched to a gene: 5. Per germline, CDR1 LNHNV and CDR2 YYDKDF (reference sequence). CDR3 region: CATSRESSGRSYNEQFF. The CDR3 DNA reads TGTGCCACCAGCAGAGAGTCTAGCGGCCGCTCCTACAATGAGCAGTTCTTC.

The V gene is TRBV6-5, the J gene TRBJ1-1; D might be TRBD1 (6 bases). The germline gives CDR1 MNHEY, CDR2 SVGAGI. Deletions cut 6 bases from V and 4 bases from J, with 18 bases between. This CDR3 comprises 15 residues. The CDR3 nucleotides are TGTGCCAGCAGCAACTCCGGGGGCCAGGGCACTGAAGCTTTCTTT. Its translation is CASSNSGGQGTEAFF.

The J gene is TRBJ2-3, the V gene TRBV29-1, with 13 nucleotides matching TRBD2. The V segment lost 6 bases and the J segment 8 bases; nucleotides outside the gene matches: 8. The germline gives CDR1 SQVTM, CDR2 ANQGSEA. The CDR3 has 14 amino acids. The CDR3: CSVLLAGGRSTQYF. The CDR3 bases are TGCAGCGTACTACTAGCGGGGGGGCGGAGTACGCAGTATTTT.

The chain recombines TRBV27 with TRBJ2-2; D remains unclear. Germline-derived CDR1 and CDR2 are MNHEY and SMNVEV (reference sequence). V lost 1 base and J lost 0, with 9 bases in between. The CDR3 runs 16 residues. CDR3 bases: TGTGCCAGCAGTTTATTGTCCTCTGCGAACACCGGGGAGCTGTTTTTT. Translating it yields CASSLLSSANTGELFF.

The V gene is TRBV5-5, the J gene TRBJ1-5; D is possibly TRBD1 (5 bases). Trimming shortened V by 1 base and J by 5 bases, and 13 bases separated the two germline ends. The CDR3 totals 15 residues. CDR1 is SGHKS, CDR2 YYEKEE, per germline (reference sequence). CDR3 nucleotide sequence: TGTGCCAGCAGCTTGAGTGACAGTCGATATCAGCCCCAGCATTTT. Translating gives CASSLSDSRYQPQHF.

The CDR3: CASSLEDKKETQYF. CDR3 in DNA: TGTGCCAGCAGCTTGGAGGACAAGAAAGAGACCCAGTACTTC. The J gene is TRBJ2-5, the V gene TRBV5-7, with D perhaps TRBD1 (5 bases). TRBV5-7 is classed as an ORF, of uncertain function. V lost 0 bases and J lost 3, with 9 bases in between. CDR3 length: 14 amino acids.

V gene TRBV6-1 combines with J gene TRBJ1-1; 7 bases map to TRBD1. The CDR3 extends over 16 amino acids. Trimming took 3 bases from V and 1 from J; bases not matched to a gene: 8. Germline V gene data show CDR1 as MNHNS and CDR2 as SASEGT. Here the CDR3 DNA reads TGTGCCAGCAGTGACCACCTAGGGACAGCGAACACTGAAGCTTTCTTT. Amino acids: CASSDHLGTANTEAFF.

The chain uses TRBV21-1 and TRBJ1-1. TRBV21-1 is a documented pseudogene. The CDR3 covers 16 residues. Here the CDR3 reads CASSKNADQGGCEAFF. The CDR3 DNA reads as TGTGCCAGCAGCAAAAATGCCGACCAAGGAGGATGTGAAGCTTTCTTT.